These 21 T cell receptor beta chains originate from one sample sequenced in a study of human T cells and chemical hapten exposure. Indicated time point: patch test 2, 6 weeks after DPC sensitization. Treatment meaning: therapeutic diphenylcyclopropenone sensitization with weekly scalp DPC. TCRdb fed the RACE reads into MiXCR, producing one record per CDR3 protein. The repertoire holds 75,000 to 100,000 distinct CDR3 sequences, with 9% to 9.5% as singletons. Here the sequenced sample was whole blood, taken in connection with sensitization to the hapten diphenylcyclopropenone (DPC). The receptors were sampled from a woman in her forties with alopecia areata. Some clones in this sample may be carry-over from other donors' samples.

The V gene is TRBV28, the J gene TRBJ1-4; D ambiguous. CDR3 length: 13 residues. V was clipped by 7 bases and J by 5 bases, with 11 bases between them. Germline V CDR1 and CDR2: MDHEN, SYDVKM. CDR3 region: CASTLRENEKLFF. CDR3 DNA: TGTGCCAGCACCCTCCGGGAGAATGAAAAACTGTTTTTT.

This clonotype was seen more than once but under ten times. J is TRBJ2-7 and V is TRBV9; 10 bases match TRBD2. The CDR3 has 14 residues. Germline CDR1 and CDR2: SGDLS and YYNGEE. With V trimmed by 4 bases and J by 3 bases, 4 bases remained unmatched. The CDR3 nucleotides read TGTGCCAGCAGCCCCGGACTAGCGGTCTACGAGCAGTACTTC. Translated: CASSPGLAVYEQYF.

The chain uses TRBV7-9 and TRBJ1-6; TRBD1 might be the D (5 bases). V lost 2 bases, J lost 7 bases, and 12 bases lay in between. Germline V gene data show CDR1 as SEHNR and CDR2 as FQNEAQ (reference sequence). The CDR3 is 15 amino acids. The DNA of the CDR3 is TGTGCCAGCAGCTTAATGGCAGGGTCCAATTCACCCCTCCACTTT. Amino acids: CASSLMAGSNSPLHF. Full variable domain (outside the CDR3, taken from reference TRBV7-9 and TRBJ1-6): DTGVSQNPRHKITKRGQNVTFRCDPISEHNRLYWYRQTLGQGPEFLTYFQNEAQLEKSRLLSDRFSAERPKGSFSTLEIQRTEQGDSAMYLCASSLMAGSNSPLHFGNGTRLTVT.

The chain joins TRBV11-1 to TRBJ2-5; 10 nucleotides align to TRBD1. Germline CDR1 reads SGHAT; CDR2 reads FQDESV (reference sequence). V was clipped by 7 bases and J by 5 bases; unmatched bases: 13. This CDR3 has 16 residues. The CDR3 DNA is TGTGCCAGCACCAAAAAGGGGACAGGGGTACTTGAGACCCAGTACTTC. It translates to CASTKKGTGVLETQYF.

This clonotype was seen repeatedly, ten times or more. The chain employs TRBV12-3 or TRBV12-4 and TRBJ2-2, with D possibly being TRBD1 or TRBD2 (5 bases each). The germline V and J ends were trimmed by 5 bases and 6 bases, with 19 bases remaining between them. The CDR3 is 16 residues long. The CDR3 here is CASSPRDRFTAGELFF. The CDR3 region has the DNA TGTGCCAGCAGTCCTAGGGACCGCTTTACGGCCGGGGAGCTGTTTTTT.

This clonotype was seen only a few times. The rearrangement joins TRBV2 to TRBJ2-3; no definite D call. The CDR3 runs 13 residues. Germline loops: CDR1 SNHLY, CDR2 FYNNEI. V was clipped by 5 bases and J by 3 bases, with 9 bases between them. CDR3 in amino acids: CASSSLGTDTQYF. The CDR3 region has the DNA TGTGCCAGCAGTTCATTAGGAACAGATACGCAGTATTTT.

As DNA, the CDR3 is TGTGCCAGCAGCTTGGCGGTCTGGGGCACAGATACGCAGTATTTT. This gives the protein CASSLAVWGTDTQYF. The V gene is TRBV5-4, the J gene TRBJ2-3; unclear D gene. CDR3 length: 15 amino acids. Trimming pared 0 bases from V and 1 base from J, leaving 9 bases between. Per the germline V gene, CDR1 is SGHNT and CDR2 is YYREEE (reference sequence).

This clonotype was counted many times. This chain joins TRBV2 and TRBJ2-1; 9 bases agree with TRBD1. V lost 5 bases to trimming and J lost 3 bases; unmatched junction nucleotides: 5. The CDR3 spans 15 residues. Per the germline V gene, CDR1 is SNHLY and CDR2 is FYNNEI. CDR3 in DNA: TGTGCCAGCAGTAAAGGACAGGGGAGCTACAATGAGCAGTTCTTC. It codes for CASSKGQGSYNEQFF.

At least ten counts were recorded for this clonotype. The chain employs TRBV18 and TRBJ2-7, with D perhaps TRBD2 (6 bases). Per germline, CDR1 KGHSH and CDR2 LQKENI. The CDR3 is 13 residues long. Trimming shortened V by 6 bases and J by 6 bases, and 15 bases separated the two germline ends. CDR3 DNA: TGTGCCAGCTCTCCAGGGCAGGGAGGCGAGCAGTACTTC. Its translation: CASSPGQGGEQYF.

This chain connects TRBV7-2 to TRBJ2-7, with D perhaps matching TRBD2 (5 bases). The germline V gene encodes CDR1 SGHTA and CDR2 FQGNSA. The V gene lost 2 bases and the J gene lost 2 bases, with 10 bases spanning the gap. CDR3 length: 14 amino acids. The CDR3 region has the DNA TGTGCCAGCAGCTTATCCGCGGAGGCCTACGAGCAGTACTTC. Its translation: CASSLSAEAYEQYF.

There are a few counts of this clonotype. V gene TRBV28 combines with J gene TRBJ1-2; 7 bases line up with TRBD1. V gave up 4 bases and J gave up 7 bases; unmatched junction bases: 6. CDR1 and CDR2 (germline): MDHEN, SYDVKM. This CDR3 is built from 13 residues. CDR3 DNA sequence: TGTGCCAGCAGTTGGGGACAGTGGGGTGGCTACACCTTC. This encodes CASSWGQWGGYTF.

This clonotype was counted at least ten times. The chain is built from TRBV6-1 and TRBJ1-6; TRBD1 might be the D (6 bases). Germline V gives CDR1 MNHNS, CDR2 SASEGT. CDR3 length: 14 amino acids. V shed 5 bases and J shed 10 bases, with 15 bases lying between them. In nucleotides, the CDR3 is TGTGCCAGCAGTTCAAACCAGGGGAACTCACCCCTCCACTTT. Translating gives CASSSNQGNSPLHF.

This clonotype was counted many times. The chain combines TRBV20-1 with TRBJ2-7, with 7 bases matching TRBD2. This CDR3 spans 13 amino acids. The V gene's germline CDR1 is DFQATT and CDR2 SNEGSKA (reference sequence). Germline trimming cut 5 bases from V and 3 bases from J; bases unmatched to any gene: 7. For the CDR3, the DNA is TGCAGTGCTCCGTCGGGCGGGAGCTACGAGCAGTACTTC. Encoded protein: CSAPSGGSYEQYF.

This clonotype was observed at least ten times. The V call is TRBV6-5, the J call TRBJ1-5, with TRBD1 as a possible D gene (5 bases). V was shortened by 3 bases and J by 5 bases, with 14 bases between the two germline ends. Germline V gene sequence: CDR1 MNHEY, CDR2 SVGAGI. This CDR3 is 15 amino acids long. The CDR3 DNA is TGTGCCAGCAGTTATCGGCAGGGTTTCGATCAGCCCCAGCATTTT. It specifies CASSYRQGFDQPQHF.

This clonotype was found many times. The chain uses TRBV29-1 and TRBJ2-1; D gene unclear. Trimming cost V 7 bases and J 3 bases, with 10 bases left between them. Germline lookup yields CDR1 SQVTM and CDR2 ANQGSEA. The CDR3 sequence is 12 residues long. CDR3 DNA: TGCAGCGCTAGACTCGTCTACAATGAGCAGTTCTTC. Translating it yields CSARLVYNEQFF.

This clonotype has at least ten counts. Its ends do not fully match the called genes, so a read error is possible. The chain carries TRBV10-3 and TRBJ2-1, with 7 bases that match TRBD2. Germline lookup yields CDR1 ENHRY and CDR2 SYGVKD. CDR3 length equals 14 residues. CDR3 region: CAIRGGSSHNEQFF. In DNA, the CDR3 is TGTGCCATCAGAGGCGGGAGCTCCCACAATGAGCAGTTCTTC.

This clonotype appeared many times. The chain uses TRBV4-1 and TRBJ1-5; weak D call: TRBD1 (5 bases). The CDR3 length is 14 residues. The germline V gene has CDR1 MGHRA and CDR2 YSYEKL. Trimming cost V 4 bases and J 5 bases, with 12 bases left between them. CDR3 bases: TGCGCCAGCAGCCCCCGAGCGGGGGATCAGCCCCAGCATTTT. Its protein is CASSPRAGDQPQHF.

This clonotype showed up just a few times. The rearrangement joins TRBV6-2 or TRBV6-3 to TRBJ2-1, with TRBD2 matching over 8 bases. Trimming cost V 6 bases and J 4 bases; bases outside gene matches: 11. The CDR3 sequence is 16 residues long. Germline values: CDR1 MNHEY, CDR2 SVGEGT. The DNA of the CDR3 is TGTGCCAGCAGCCTGAGGAGCGGGAGTAGGTACAATGAGCAGTTCTTC. Amino acid sequence: CASSLRSGSRYNEQFF.

This chain links TRBV5-1 with TRBJ2-5; TRBD1 matches 8 bases. The CDR3 has 15 amino acids. The trim removed 9 bases at V and 1 base at J, leaving 11 bases unmatched. CDR1 is SGHRS and CDR2 is YFSETQ in the germline V gene. CDR3 amino acids: CATSTQGVTQETQYF. The CDR3 coding sequence is TGCGCCACCTCAACACAGGGGGTGACCCAAGAGACCCAGTACTTC. Supplemented by reference TRBV5-1 and TRBJ2-5, the full variable domain reads KAGVTQTPRYLIKTRGQQVTLSCSPISGHRSVSWYQQTPGQGLQFLFEYFSETQRNKGNFPGRFSGRQFSNSRSEMNVSTLELGDSALYLCATSTQGVTQETQYFGPGTRLLVL.

This clonotype was counted ten times or more. The V gene is TRBV29-1, the J gene TRBJ2-1; a possible D gene is TRBD2 (5 bases). Germline V gives CDR1 SQVTM, CDR2 ANQGSEA. Trimming removed 6 bases at V and 7 bases at J, with 13 bases between. The CDR3 is 12 amino acids. DNA for the CDR3: TGCAGCGTGCGGGCCTGGGAGAATGAGCAGTTCTTC. It translates to CSVRAWENEQFF.

This clonotype was detected only a few times. The chain couples TRBV15 to TRBJ2-7, with D possibly being TRBD2 (5 bases). Trimming cost V 5 bases and J 2 bases, with 13 bases left between them. The CDR3 runs 14 residues. Germline CDR1 LNHNV, CDR2 YYDKDF (reference sequence). Written as DNA, the CDR3 is TGTGCCACCAGCGGAACTAGGGTTGCCTACGAGCAGTACTTC. Residues: CATSGTRVAYEQYF.